The 25 T cell receptor beta chains below all came from one sample that was sequenced in a study. Each CDR3 protein is one row after TCRdb ran MiXCR on the RT-PCR reads. The repertoire holds fewer than 800,000 distinct CDR3 sequences, approximately 14% seen once, with just over 3.5% in the top ten. The sample comprised memory CD4+ T cells from blood. The receptors were sampled from a female donor in good health, serving as a healthy control.

CDR3 amino acids: CATATGLANTGELFF. In DNA, the CDR3 is TGTGCGACAGCGACGGGACTAGCGAACACCGGGGAGCTGTTTTTT. The chain employs TRBV28 and TRBJ2-2, with 8 bases identical to TRBD2. Germline values: CDR1 MDHEN, CDR2 SYDVKM. The CDR3 is 15 residues long.

This clonotype was detected ten times or more. The V call is TRBV5-6, the J call TRBJ2-7; weak D call: TRBD1 (5 bases). This CDR3 is 15 amino acids long. Between the trimmed V and J ends, which lost 10 bases and 1 base, there was a span of 21 bases. Germline assignment: CDR1 SGHDT and CDR2 YYEEEE. Here the CDR3 DNA reads TGTGCCTCTTCGGTTCGGACATTTAGGTCCTACGAGCAGTACTTC. Protein product: CASSVRTFRSYEQYF.

The table lists this clonotype with many counts. The genes are TRBV20-1 and TRBJ2-1; 14 bases fit TRBD2. CDR1 and CDR2 from the germline V gene are DFQATT and SNEGSKA (reference sequence). The trim removed 6 bases at V and 15 bases at J, leaving 4 bases unmatched. The CDR3 contains 11 residues. CDR3 DNA sequence: TGCAGTGCCCCCGGACTAGCGGGGGGGTTCTTC. This translates into CSAPGLAGGFF.

This chain links TRBV6-5 with TRBJ1-4, with a tentative D call TRBD1 (6 bases). There are 13 residues in the CDR3. The V gene's germline CDR1 is MNHEY and CDR2 SVGAGI. Trimming pared 6 bases from V and 4 bases from J, leaving 9 bases between. The CDR3 region has the DNA TGTGCCAGCAGAGGACAGCTTAATGAAAAACTGTTTTTT. This translates into CASRGQLNEKLFF.

This clonotype was picked up a small number of times. The CDR3 sequence: CASSPWEGMEFF. CDR3 sequence (DNA): TGTGCCAGCAGCCCCTGGGAGGGCATGGAGTTCTTC. The chain combines TRBV7-9 with TRBJ2-1; 7 bases fit TRBD2. The junction had 9 bases not matched to a gene; V was cut back by 5 bases and J by 14 bases. This CDR3 is 12 amino acids long. Germline CDR1 and CDR2: SEHNR and FQNEAQ (reference sequence). Variable domain in full (rest from reference TRBV7-9 and TRBJ2-1): DTGVSQNPRHKITKRGQNVTFRCDPISEHNRLYWYRQTLGQGPEFLTYFQNEAQLEKSRLLSDRFSAERPKGSFSTLEIQRTEQGDSAMYLCASSPWEGMEFFGPGTRLTVL.

This clonotype was found many times. The J gene is TRBJ1-6, the V gene TRBV9, with D maybe TRBD1 (5 bases). Trimming took 0 bases from V and 8 from J, leaving 9 bases between them. The CDR3 runs 14 residues. CDR1 SGDLS and CDR2 YYNGEE come from the germline V gene. The CDR3 region is CASSVGQGDSPLHF. The CDR3 bases are TGTGCCAGCAGCGTAGGGCAGGGTGATTCACCCCTCCACTTT.

The sample holds a few counts of this clonotype. The chain has TRBV9 and TRBJ2-7, with TRBD1 matching 8 bases. V lost 0 bases to trimming and J lost 2 bases; unmatched junction nucleotides: 10. The CDR3 covers 17 residues. Germline V gene lookup returns CDR1 SGDLS and CDR2 YYNGEE. The CDR3 nucleotides read TGTGCCAGCAGCGTAGATTACGGGGCAGGGGGCGCCTACGAGCAGTACTTC. The encoded protein is CASSVDYGAGGAYEQYF.

CDR3 nucleotides: TGTGCCAGCAGTTCACCCCCGGGACAGGGGTCCGAGCAGTACTTC. This translates into CASSSPPGQGSEQYF. This chain uses TRBV7-9 with TRBJ2-7, with 10 bases identical to TRBD1. J gave up 6 bases and V 6 bases, and 11 bases lay outside the gene matches. The CDR3 has 15 amino acids. CDR1 and CDR2 from the germline V gene are SEHNR and FQNEAQ (reference sequence).

This clonotype was observed many times. The junction shows a germline mismatch at one end, possibly a read error. The chain carries TRBV7-8 and TRBJ1-1; D is unclear. The CDR3 has 15 residues. Germline V gene data show CDR1 as SGHVS and CDR2 as FQNEAQ. The CDR3 DNA sequence: TGTGCCAGCAGCCCAGGACGGCTGATAAATTCTGAGGCTTTCTTT. Translated: CASSPGRLINSEAFF.

This clonotype occurred a few times. The chain is built from TRBV7-6 and TRBJ1-3, with D tentatively TRBD1 (6 bases). Germline V lookup: CDR1 SGHVS, CDR2 FNYEAQ. With 4 bases removed from V and 4 bases from J, the gap between germline ends came to 11 bases. This CDR3 contains 14 residues. Written as DNA, the CDR3 is TGTGCCAGCAGCTCCCCAGGGGAAGGAAACACCATATATTTT. Translation gives CASSSPGEGNTIYF.

The CDR3 DNA reads TGTGCCAGTAGTATTCGGAGGGACATCAAAGCGCAGTATTTT. Its protein is CASSIRRDIKAQYF. The chain combines TRBV19 with TRBJ2-3; D assignment may be TRBD1 or TRBD2 (6 bases each). The germline CDR1 and CDR2 sequences are LNHDA and SQIVND (reference sequence). V was cut by 3 bases and J by 10 bases, with 17 bases left in between. There are 14 residues in the CDR3.

In its sample, this clonotype was seen many times. This chain joins TRBV5-6 and TRBJ1-1, with D possibly matching TRBD1 (6 bases). CDR3 length: 14 residues. Germline CDR1 is SGHDT and CDR2 is YYEEEE. V dropped 7 bases and J dropped 5 bases, with 18 bases sitting between them. CDR3 loop: CASGGGGWGTEAFF. The CDR3 DNA reads as TGTGCCAGCGGAGGGGGGGGATGGGGTACTGAAGCTTTCTTT.

This clonotype has just one count. The gene calls are TRBV4-1 and TRBJ2-7; no reliable D call. The V gene lost 4 bases and the J gene lost 4 bases, with 14 bases spanning the gap. Germline CDR1 MGHRA, CDR2 YSYEKL. CDR3 length: 14 residues. CDR3 coding DNA: TGCGCCAGCAGCCTTTTGCCCCGGATGTACGAGCAGTACTTC. It translates to CASSLLPRMYEQYF.

The chain recombines TRBV5-1 with TRBJ1-2; unclear D gene. Germline assignment: CDR1 SGHRS and CDR2 YFSETQ. The CDR3 runs 14 residues. The V end was cut by 3 bases, the J end by 1 base, with 10 bases between. CDR3 coding DNA: TGCGCCAGCAGCTCCACACCGATTAACTATGGCTACACCTTC. Encoded protein: CASSSTPINYGYTF.

This sequence joins TRBV7-2 and TRBJ1-2, with 8 bases aligning to TRBD1. The CDR3 totals 14 residues. Trimming removed 7 bases from V and 2 bases from J; junction bases left unmatched: 6. CDR1 is SGHTA and CDR2 is FQGNSA in the germline V gene. CDR3 region: CASTIRGQNYGYTF. CDR3 sequence (DNA): TGTGCCAGCACCATCAGGGGGCAGAACTATGGCTACACCTTC. Full variable domain (missing parts from reference TRBV7-2 and TRBJ1-2): GAGVSQSPSNKVTEKGKDVELRCDPISGHTALYWYRQSLGQGLEFLIYFQGNSAPDKSGLPSDRFSAERTGGSVSTLTIQRTQQEDSAVYLCASTIRGQNYGYTFGSGTRLTVV.

This clonotype was seen only a few times. The rearrangement links TRBV4-1 to TRBJ1-1; D is possibly TRBD1 (5 bases). Trimming left V 1 base short and J 3 bases short, with 12 bases between. The germline gives CDR1 MGHRA, CDR2 YSYEKL. The CDR3 is 15 amino acids. CDR3 residues: CASSQVKQGDTEAFF. The CDR3 DNA reads TGCGCCAGCAGCCAAGTTAAGCAGGGTGACACTGAAGCTTTCTTT.

This clonotype was detected a few times. The chain is built from TRBV5-1 and TRBJ2-1; possibly TRBD1 for D (5 bases). Germline V gene data show CDR1 as SGHRS and CDR2 as YFSETQ. The CDR3 runs to 14 residues. V was cut by 2 bases and J by 6 bases, with 12 bases left in between. The CDR3 reads CASSFWQGSNEQFF. As DNA, the CDR3 is TGCGCCAGCAGCTTTTGGCAGGGATCCAATGAGCAGTTCTTC.

This clonotype came up a few times. The chain joins TRBV7-2 to TRBJ2-7; 7 nucleotides match TRBD2. Germline V gene data show CDR1 as SGHTA and CDR2 as FQGNSA. CDR3 length equals 15 residues. The ends lost 5 bases at V and 2 bases at J; junction bases unmatched: 9. The CDR3 DNA reads as TGTGCCAGCAGCCGGGGGTGGACTAGTACCTACGAGCAGTACTTC. It encodes CASSRGWTSTYEQYF.

This clonotype was seen only a few times. The V gene is TRBV20-1, the J gene TRBJ2-1, with 9 bases fitting TRBD2. The CDR3 has 16 residues. Germline V CDR1 and CDR2: DFQATT, SNEGSKA (reference sequence). Germline trimming cut 0 bases from V and 3 bases from J; bases unmatched to any gene: 6. CDR3 bases: TGCAGTGCTAGAGATCCTCTAGCGGGATACTACAATGAGCAGTTCTTC. It codes for CSARDPLAGYYNEQFF.

Only a few counts were recorded for this clonotype. This rearrangement joins TRBV20-1 to TRBJ2-7; 7 positions agree with TRBD1. V was pared by 5 bases and J by 2 bases, with 9 bases of the junction left unmatched. Germline V gene data show CDR1 as DFQATT and CDR2 as SNEGSKA (reference sequence). This CDR3 spans 14 amino acids. CDR3 residues: CSAPRPTGTYEQYF. DNA of the CDR3: TGCAGTGCTCCACGACCGACAGGGACCTACGAGCAGTACTTC.

CDR3 amino acids: CAWDSARAEAFF. CDR3 bases: TGTGCCTGGGATTCCGCGAGGGCTGAAGCTTTCTTT. V and J are TRBV30 and TRBJ1-1; D gene uncertain. V shed 5 bases and J shed 6 bases, with 13 bases lying between them. In germline, CDR1 is GTSNPN, CDR2 SVGIG (reference sequence). The CDR3 totals 12 residues.

Only a few counts were recorded for this clonotype. This sequence joins TRBV7-8 and TRBJ1-2, with D unclear. The V gene's germline CDR1 is SGHVS and CDR2 FQNEAQ. The CDR3 runs 14 residues. The V end lost 2 bases, the J end lost 4 bases, and 11 bases lay between the germline ends. Written as DNA, the CDR3 is TGTGCCAGCAGCTTACAGGCAATTATCTATGGCTACACCTTC. It is translated as CASSLQAIIYGYTF.

The sample holds many counts of this clonotype. The V gene is TRBV12-3 or TRBV12-4, the J gene TRBJ1-1; D is ambiguous. This CDR3 has 11 amino acids. The V end was cut by 1 base, the J end by 7 bases, with 4 bases between. CDR3 region: CASSLVNEAFF. For the CDR3, the DNA is TGTGCCAGCAGTTTAGTCAATGAAGCTTTCTTT.

In its sample, this clonotype was seen a few times. The genes are TRBV6-5 and TRBJ1-4; TRBD1 matches at 7 bases. In germline, CDR1 is MNHEY, CDR2 SVGAGI. The CDR3 is 15 amino acids. J gave up 7 bases and V 6 bases, and 11 bases lay outside the gene matches. CDR3 sequence: CASRTSGDSREKLFF. CDR3 nucleotides: TGTGCCAGCAGAACCTCGGGGGACAGTCGTGAAAAACTGTTTTTT.

The chain combines TRBV20-1 with TRBJ1-1, with D maybe TRBD1 (5 bases). Germline lookup yields CDR1 DFQATT and CDR2 SNEGSKA (reference sequence). Trimming removed 3 bases from V and 4 bases from J, with 12 bases in between. This CDR3 contains 13 residues. This CDR3 is CSASEGLATEAFF. In DNA form, the CDR3 reads TGCAGTGCTAGTGAGGGGCTGGCCACTGAAGCTTTCTTT.